This TCR beta chain emerged from a study of CD8+ T cells in alopecia areata. Treatment meaning: oral pan-JAK inhibitor, 5-10 mg twice daily. Germline-derived CDR1 and CDR2 are SNHLY and FYNNEI. The CDR3 is 16 amino acids. J was trimmed by 4 bases and V by 3 bases; bases with no gene match: 8. Sequencing relied on a cDNA template that was reverse transcribed from extracted RNA. Sequenced by immunoSEQ multiplex PCR; TCRdb stores in-frame clones only, minus some. The repertoire holds 60,000 to 85,000 clones, around 67% seen once, with about a quarter in the top ten. The clonotype comes from a human donor with alopecia areata. The chain carries TRBV2 and TRBJ1-1; 10 nucleotides align to TRBD1. The starting material was CD8+ T cells sorted from blood, obtained at week 24, from a patient treated with tofacitinib. The CDR3 here is CASSEYGQGGGTEAFF. The CDR3 coding sequence is TGTGCCAGCAGTGAGTATGGACAGGGGGGAGGCACTGAAGCTTTCTTT.